This is a list of T cell receptor beta chains from one sample in a study of T-cell memory formation after mild COVID-19. One entry per CDR3 protein, called by TCRdb with MiXCR from the 5' RACE reads. The top ten clones hold 21% of a sample with around 320,000 distinct CDR3 sequences, more than 13% of them seen once. Sample: PBMCs or a T cell subset sorted from them (not recorded which). These receptors were obtained from a man aged 18 to 29 who had mild COVID-19 (a few samples of this study predate the infection). Cell type and time point are not known. CDR3s include the opening cysteine and the closing phenylalanine or tryptophan. The order of the fields is V gene, D gene, J gene, clone size, CDR3 protein, CDR3 DNA. D genes are given only for firm matches. Size is omitted from some rows. Given values are once, few, many or a class for expanded clones.

V: TRBV12-3/TRBV12-4
D: NA
J: TRBJ1-1
size: NA
CDR3: CASSLRQAGTEAFF
DNA: TGTGCCAGCAGTTTAAGGCAGGCTGGCACTGAAGCTTTCTTT

V: TRBV7-3
D: TRBD2
J: TRBJ2-1
size: NA
CDR3: CASSPGLAGGVVNEQFF
DNA: TGTGCCAGCAGCCCAGGACTAGCGGGGGGCGTCGTCAATGAGCAGTTCTTC

V: TRBV5-4
D: NA
J: TRBJ1-6
size: few
CDR3: CASSRWAGHNSPLHF
DNA: TGTGCCAGCAGCCGCTGGGCAGGCCACAATTCACCCCTCCACTTT

V: TRBV7-9
D: TRBD1
J: TRBJ1-2
size: NA
CDR3: CASSGRGLPLGYTF
DNA: TGTGCCAGCAGCGGCAGGGGGCTGCCTCTTGGCTACACCTTC

V: TRBV9
D: NA
J: TRBJ2-2
size: NA
CDR3: CASSASVRELFF
DNA: TGTGCCAGCAGCGCCTCTGTGAGGGAGCTGTTTTTT

V: TRBV5-1
D: NA
J: TRBJ1-1
size: few
CDR3: CASSLASGRPTEAFF
DNA: TGCGCCAGCAGCTTGGCTTCAGGACGACCGACTGAAGCTTTCTTT

V: TRBV20-1
D: NA
J: TRBJ2-3
size: many
CDR3: CSARAGSSTDTQYF
DNA: TGCAGTGCCAGGGCGGGGTCCTCCACAGATACGCAGTATTTT

V: TRBV29-1
D: NA
J: TRBJ1-5
size: few
CDR3: CSAGQGLNQPQHF
DNA: TGCAGCGCTGGGCAGGGCCTCAATCAGCCCCAGCATTTT

V: TRBV7-6
D: TRBD1
J: TRBJ2-2
size: NA
CDR3: CASSPHRDRDTGELFF
DNA: TGTGCCAGCAGCCCGCACCGGGACAGGGACACCGGGGAGCTGTTTTTT

V: TRBV5-1
D: NA
J: TRBJ1-1
size: few
CDR3: CASSLASDNEAFF
DNA: TGCGCCAGCAGCTTGGCTTCTGACAATGAAGCTTTCTTT

V: TRBV20-1
D: NA
J: TRBJ2-5
size: NA
CDR3: CSARSDWKETQYF
DNA: TGCAGTGCTAGATCGGACTGGAAAGAGACCCAGTACTTC

V: TRBV15
D: TRBD2
J: TRBJ2-3
size: few
CDR3: CATSGGDTDTQYF
DNA: TGTGCCACCAGCGGGGGGGACACAGATACGCAGTATTTT

V: TRBV29-1
D: NA
J: TRBJ1-2
size: NA
CDR3: CSVRDATYGYTF
DNA: TGCAGCGTTCGGGACGCCACCTATGGCTACACCTTC

V: TRBV24-1
D: NA
J: TRBJ1-2
size: NA
CDR3: CATSGTGLSYGYTF
DNA: TGTGCCACCAGTGGAACCGGCCTCTCCTATGGCTACACCTTC

V: TRBV3-1
D: NA
J: TRBJ2-7
size: few
CDR3: CASSSRLEQYF
DNA: TGTGCCAGCAGCTCACGTCTCGAGCAGTACTTC

V: TRBV4-2
D: TRBD2
J: TRBJ2-3
size: few
CDR3: CASSQGPGLAESTDTQYF
DNA: TGTGCCAGCAGCCAAGGCCCTGGACTAGCGGAGAGCACAGATACGCAGTATTTT

V: TRBV27
D: NA
J: TRBJ2-3
size: many
CDR3: CASGPWELPGDTQYF
DNA: TGTGCCAGCGGTCCGTGGGAACTACCGGGCGATACGCAGTATTTT

V: TRBV5-1
D: NA
J: TRBJ2-3
size: many
CDR3: CASRNGGESTDTQYF
DNA: TGCGCCAGCAGGAACGGGGGCGAAAGCACAGATACGCAGTATTTT

V: TRBV3-1
D: NA
J: TRBJ1-2
size: NA
CDR3: CASSPSGQEDYGYTF
DNA: TGTGCCAGCAGCCCCTCAGGGCAGGAAGACTATGGCTACACCTTC

V: TRBV2
D: TRBD1
J: TRBJ1-5
size: NA
CDR3: CASTGQGARNQPQHF
DNA: TGTGCCAGCACCGGCCAGGGGGCGCGAAATCAGCCCCAGCATTTT

V: TRBV14
D: TRBD1
J: TRBJ2-2
size: NA
CDR3: CASSQDRRYRGTGELFF
DNA: TGTGCCAGCAGCCAAGATAGGAGGTACAGGGGGACCGGGGAGCTGTTTTTT

V: TRBV4-3
D: TRBD1
J: TRBJ1-2
size: few
CDR3: CASSQARDRHGYTF
DNA: TGCGCCAGCAGCCAAGCCCGGGACAGACATGGCTACACCTTC

V: TRBV6-5
D: TRBD2
J: TRBJ2-1
size: many
CDR3: CASSSTSGGPNEQFF
DNA: TGTGCCAGCAGTTCGACTAGCGGGGGGCCGAATGAGCAGTTCTTC

V: TRBV20-1
D: TRBD1
J: TRBJ1-1
size: few
CDR3: CSALEDRYTEAFF
DNA: TGCAGTGCACTGGAGGACAGGTACACTGAAGCTTTCTTT

V: TRBV6-2/TRBV6-3
D: NA
J: TRBJ2-1
size: few
CDR3: CASREVRISSYNEQFF
DNA: TGTGCCAGCAGAGAAGTACGCATAAGCTCCTACAATGAGCAGTTCTTC

V: TRBV7-9
D: NA
J: TRBJ2-2
size: many
CDR3: CASRDTGELFF
DNA: TGTGCCAGCAGGGACACCGGGGAGCTGTTTTTT

V: TRBV9
D: TRBD1
J: TRBJ1-6
size: few
CDR3: CASQRTGGNHSPLHF
DNA: TGTGCCAGTCAACGGACAGGGGGCAATCATTCACCCCTCCACTTT

V: TRBV12-1
D: NA
J: TRBJ1-1
size: few
CDR3: CASSFAGGGEAFF
DNA: TGTGCCAGCAGCTTTGCGGGGGGGGGCGAAGCTTTCTTT

V: TRBV7-2
D: TRBD1
J: TRBJ1-5
size: few
CDR3: CASSLDLRGHQPQHF
DNA: TGTGCCAGCAGCTTAGATTTAAGGGGGCATCAGCCCCAGCATTTT

V: TRBV20-1
D: TRBD1
J: TRBJ2-7
size: NA
CDR3: CSARRGQGLSEQYF
DNA: TGCAGTGCTAGGCGGGGACAGGGACTAAGCGAGCAGTACTTC

V: TRBV3-1
D: NA
J: TRBJ2-1
size: NA
CDR3: CASSYGTIDNEQFF
DNA: TGTGCCAGCAGCTACGGAACGATAGACAATGAGCAGTTCTTC

V: TRBV20-1
D: NA
J: TRBJ2-5
size: many
CDR3: CSARGLWHQETQYF
DNA: TGCAGTGCTCGGGGGCTATGGCACCAAGAGACCCAGTACTTC

V: TRBV9
D: NA
J: TRBJ1-6
size: NA
CDR3: CASSPGGIFSPLHF
DNA: TGTGCCAGCAGCCCTGGGGGGATTTTTTCACCCCTCCACTTT

V: TRBV7-8
D: NA
J: TRBJ2-5
size: NA
CDR3: CASSFGRDEETQYF
DNA: TGTGCCAGCAGCTTTGGGCGGGACGAAGAGACCCAGTACTTC

V: TRBV7-9
D: NA
J: TRBJ2-1
size: few
CDR3: CAKGTDNEQFF
DNA: TGTGCCAAGGGGACCGACAATGAGCAGTTCTTC

V: TRBV19
D: TRBD1
J: TRBJ1-2
size: many
CDR3: CASSGTGYGYTF
DNA: TGTGCCAGTAGCGGGACAGGCTATGGCTACACCTTC

V: TRBV29-1
D: NA
J: TRBJ1-1
size: few
CDR3: CSAEGDHTEAFF
DNA: TGCAGCGCCGAGGGGGATCACACTGAAGCTTTCTTT

V: TRBV6-6
D: TRBD1
J: TRBJ2-7
size: many
CDR3: CASSTGTGIYEQYF
DNA: TGTGCCAGCAGTACCGGGACAGGGATCTACGAGCAGTACTTC

V: TRBV11-2
D: NA
J: TRBJ2-4
size: few
CDR3: CASRPVRGKNIQYF
DNA: TGTGCCAGCAGACCGGTCCGGGGCAAAAACATTCAGTACTTC

V: TRBV7-3
D: NA
J: TRBJ2-7
size: many
CDR3: CASSLTRDTPREQYF
DNA: TGTGCCAGCAGCTTGACCCGGGACACCCCTCGCGAGCAGTACTTC

V: TRBV7-9
D: NA
J: TRBJ2-7
size: NA
CDR3: CASSLAVGLTYEQYF
DNA: TGTGCCAGCAGCTTAGCCGTCGGACTAACCTACGAGCAGTACTTC

V: TRBV25-1
D: NA
J: TRBJ1-3
size: few
CDR3: CASGHSGNTIYF
DNA: TGTGCCAGCGGGCACTCTGGAAACACCATATATTTT

V: TRBV5-1
D: NA
J: TRBJ2-3
size: NA
CDR3: CASSLEISGRTDTQYF
DNA: TGCGCCAGCAGCTTGGAGATATCAGGGCGCACAGATACGCAGTATTTT

V: TRBV19
D: NA
J: TRBJ2-5
size: few
CDR3: CASSMAAVETQYF
DNA: TGTGCCAGTAGTATGGCGGCCGTGGAGACCCAGTACTTC

V: TRBV30
D: NA
J: TRBJ2-7
size: few
CDR3: CAWSERDYGDEQYF
DNA: TGTGCCTGGAGTGAAAGAGATTATGGAGACGAGCAGTACTTC

V: TRBV10-3
D: NA
J: TRBJ1-5
size: few
CDR3: CAIRGQVNQPQHF
DNA: TGTGCCATCAGGGGGCAGGTCAATCAGCCCCAGCATTTT

V: TRBV12-3/TRBV12-4
D: NA
J: TRBJ1-3
size: many
CDR3: CASSSTVSGNTIYF
DNA: TGTGCCAGCAGCTCAACAGTCTCTGGAAACACCATATATTTT

V: TRBV9
D: NA
J: TRBJ2-2
size: NA
CDR3: CASSVGRTGELFF
DNA: TGTGCCAGCAGCGTAGGAAGAACAGGGGAGCTGTTTTTT